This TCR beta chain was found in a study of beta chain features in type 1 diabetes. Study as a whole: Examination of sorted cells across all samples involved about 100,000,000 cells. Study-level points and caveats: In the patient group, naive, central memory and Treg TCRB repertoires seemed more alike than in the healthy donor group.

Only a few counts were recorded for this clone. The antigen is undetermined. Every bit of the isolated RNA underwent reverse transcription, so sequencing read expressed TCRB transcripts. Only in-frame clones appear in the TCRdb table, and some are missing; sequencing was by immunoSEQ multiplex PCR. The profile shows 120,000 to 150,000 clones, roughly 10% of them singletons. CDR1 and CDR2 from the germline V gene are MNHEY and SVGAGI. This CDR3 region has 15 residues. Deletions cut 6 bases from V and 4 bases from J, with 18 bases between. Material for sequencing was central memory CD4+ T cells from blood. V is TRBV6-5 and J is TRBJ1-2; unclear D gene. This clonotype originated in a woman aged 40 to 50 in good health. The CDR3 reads CASSPGGGGLYGYTF. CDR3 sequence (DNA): TGTGCCAGCAGCCCGGGAGGTGGAGGGCTCTATGGCTACACCTTC.